This T cell receptor (beta chain) stems from a study of response to subunit inactivated influenza vaccine. Whole-study findings and limits: The authors suggested that every seasonal influenza vaccination recruits few new T cells.

A single record per CDR3 protein comes from TCRdb applying MiXCR to the RT-PCR reads. In the table there are about 480,000 distinct CDR3 sequences, about 25% of which are singletons. This clonotype was detected ten times or more. What it recognizes is unknown. The CDR3 is 16 residues long. In germline, CDR1 is DFQATT, CDR2 SNEGSKA (reference sequence). With 2 bases clipped from V and 2 bases from J, the junction kept 10 bases outside the gene matches. Sequenced here: CD4+ T cells sorted from PBMCs, sampled around 5 days after vaccination. The origin of this receptor is a man between 45 and 60 years old who received an inactivated influenza vaccine. The rearrangement uses TRBV20-1 and TRBJ2-5; 8 bases are shared with TRBD1. CDR3 residues: CSARPQQGAVQETQYF. The CDR3 bases are TGCAGTGCTAGACCTCAGCAGGGGGCGGTACAAGAGACCCAGTACTTC.